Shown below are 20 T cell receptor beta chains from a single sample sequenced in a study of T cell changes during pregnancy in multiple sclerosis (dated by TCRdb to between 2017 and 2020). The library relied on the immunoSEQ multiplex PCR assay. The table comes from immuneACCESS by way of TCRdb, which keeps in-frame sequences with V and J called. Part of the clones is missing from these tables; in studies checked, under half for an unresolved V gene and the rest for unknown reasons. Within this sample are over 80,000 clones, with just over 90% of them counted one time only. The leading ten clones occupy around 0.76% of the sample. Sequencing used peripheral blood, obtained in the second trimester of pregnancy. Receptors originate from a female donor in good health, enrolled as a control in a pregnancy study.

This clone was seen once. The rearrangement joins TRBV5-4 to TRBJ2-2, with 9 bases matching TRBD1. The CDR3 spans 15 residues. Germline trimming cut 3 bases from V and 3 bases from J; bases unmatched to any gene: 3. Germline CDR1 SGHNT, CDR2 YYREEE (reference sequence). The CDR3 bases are TGTGCCAGCAGCTCCGGGACAGGGTACACCGGGGAGCTGTTTTTT. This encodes CASSSGTGYTGELFF.

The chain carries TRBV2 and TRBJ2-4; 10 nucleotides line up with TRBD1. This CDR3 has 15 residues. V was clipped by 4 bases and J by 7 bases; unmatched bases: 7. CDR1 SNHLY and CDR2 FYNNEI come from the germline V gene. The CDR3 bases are TGTGCCAGCAGTGCGGCGACAGGGGGCTATAACATTCAGTACTTC. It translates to CASSAATGGYNIQYF.

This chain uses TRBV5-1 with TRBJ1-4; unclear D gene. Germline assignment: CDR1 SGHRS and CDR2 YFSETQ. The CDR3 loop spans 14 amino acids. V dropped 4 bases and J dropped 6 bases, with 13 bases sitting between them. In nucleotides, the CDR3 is TGCGCCAGCAGCCTGCGAGGCAGTCATGAAAAACTGTTTTTT. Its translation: CASSLRGSHEKLFF.

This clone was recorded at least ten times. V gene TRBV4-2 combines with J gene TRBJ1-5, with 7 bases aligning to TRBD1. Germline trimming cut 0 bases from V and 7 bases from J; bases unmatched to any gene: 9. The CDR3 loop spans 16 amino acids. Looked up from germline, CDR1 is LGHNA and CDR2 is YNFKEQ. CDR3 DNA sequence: TGTGCCAGCAGCCAAGATGTCGAGCAGGGGGGCCAGCCCCAGCATTTT. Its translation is CASSQDVEQGGQPQHF.

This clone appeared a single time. Written as DNA, the CDR3 is TGTGCCAGTATCTCCGGCGCCCGGACAGGGTCCGTTTACACTGAAGCTTTCTTT. Its translation: CASISGARTGSVYTEAFF. The chain recombines TRBV19 with TRBJ1-1; 8 bases match TRBD1. The junction had 19 bases not matched to a gene; V was cut back by 7 bases and J by 3 bases. This CDR3 is 18 amino acids long. Germline V gene data show CDR1 as LNHDA and CDR2 as SQIVND (reference sequence).

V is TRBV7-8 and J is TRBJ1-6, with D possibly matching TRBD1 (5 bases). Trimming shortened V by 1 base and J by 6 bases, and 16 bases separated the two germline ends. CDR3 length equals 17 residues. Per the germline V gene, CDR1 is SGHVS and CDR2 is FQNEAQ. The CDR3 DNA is TGTGCCAGCAGCTTAGTGAATCAGGGCTTCTTTAATTCACCCCTCCACTTT. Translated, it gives CASSLVNQGFFNSPLHF.

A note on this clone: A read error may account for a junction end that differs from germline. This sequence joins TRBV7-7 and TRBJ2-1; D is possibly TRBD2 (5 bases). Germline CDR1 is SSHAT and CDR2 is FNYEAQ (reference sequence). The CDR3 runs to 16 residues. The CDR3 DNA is TGTGCTAGCAGCCCCTCGCGGAGGAACTCCTACAATGAGCAGTTCTTC. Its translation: CASSPSRRNSYNEQFF.

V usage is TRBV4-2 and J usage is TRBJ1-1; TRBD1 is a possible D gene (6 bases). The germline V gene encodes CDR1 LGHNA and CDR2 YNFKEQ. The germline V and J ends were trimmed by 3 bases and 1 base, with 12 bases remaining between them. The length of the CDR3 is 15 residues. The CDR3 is CASSHAGTQNTEAFF. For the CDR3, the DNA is TGTGCCAGCAGCCACGCCGGGACACAGAACACTGAAGCTTTCTTT.

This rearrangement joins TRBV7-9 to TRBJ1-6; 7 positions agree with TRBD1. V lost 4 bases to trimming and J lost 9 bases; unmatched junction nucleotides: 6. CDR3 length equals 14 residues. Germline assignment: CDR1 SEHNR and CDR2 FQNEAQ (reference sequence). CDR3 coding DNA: TGTGCCAGCAGCTCGCGGACAGGTCTTTCACCCCTCCACTTT. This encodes CASSSRTGLSPLHF.

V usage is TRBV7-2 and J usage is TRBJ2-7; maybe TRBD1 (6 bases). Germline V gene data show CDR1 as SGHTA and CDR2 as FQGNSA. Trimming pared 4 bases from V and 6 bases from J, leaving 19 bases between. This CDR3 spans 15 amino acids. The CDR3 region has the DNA TGTGCCAGCAGCTCGGAAGGACAGTCCTCTCGCGAGCAGTACTTC. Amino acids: CASSSEGQSSREQYF.

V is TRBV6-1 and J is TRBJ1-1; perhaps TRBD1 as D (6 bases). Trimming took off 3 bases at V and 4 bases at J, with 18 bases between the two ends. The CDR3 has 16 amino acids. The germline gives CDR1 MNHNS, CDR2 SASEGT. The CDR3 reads CASSDSAGAGSTEAFF. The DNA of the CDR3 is TGTGCCAGCAGTGACAGCGCAGGGGCGGGTAGCACTGAAGCTTTCTTT.

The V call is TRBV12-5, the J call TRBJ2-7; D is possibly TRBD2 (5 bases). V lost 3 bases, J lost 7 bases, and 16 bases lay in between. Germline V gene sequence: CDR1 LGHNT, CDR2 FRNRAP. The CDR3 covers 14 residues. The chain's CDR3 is CASGLETGWKEQYF. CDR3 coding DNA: TGTGCTAGTGGTTTAGAGACGGGGTGGAAAGAGCAGTACTTC. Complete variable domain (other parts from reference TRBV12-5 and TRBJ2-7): DARVTQTPRHKVTEMGQEVTMRCQPILGHNTVFWYRQTMMQGLELLAYFRNRAPLDDSGMPKDRFSAEMPDATLATLKIQPSEPRDSAVYFCASGLETGWKEQYFGPGTRLTVT.

The CDR3, as DNA: TGTGCCAGTAGTACCGGGACAGGGTATCCAACAGATACGCAGTATTTT. Its translation: CASSTGTGYPTDTQYF. The chain is built from TRBV19 and TRBJ2-3; 9 nucleotides align to TRBD1. The V gene end was trimmed by 4 bases and the J gene end by 3 bases; junction bases not matched to a gene: 8. This CDR3 contains 16 residues. Germline V gene data show CDR1 as LNHDA and CDR2 as SQIVND (reference sequence).

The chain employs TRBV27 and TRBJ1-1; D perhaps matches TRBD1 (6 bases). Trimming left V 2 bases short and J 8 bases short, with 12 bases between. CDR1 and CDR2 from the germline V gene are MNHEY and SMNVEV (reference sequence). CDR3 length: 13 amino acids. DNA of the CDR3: TGTGCCAGCAGTTTAGCTGGGGGCTACGAAGCTTTCTTT. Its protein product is CASSLAGGYEAFF.

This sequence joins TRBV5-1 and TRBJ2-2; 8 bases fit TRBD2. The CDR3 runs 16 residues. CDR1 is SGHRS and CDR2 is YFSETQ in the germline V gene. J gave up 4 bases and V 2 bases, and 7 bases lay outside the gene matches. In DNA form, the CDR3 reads TGCGCCAGCAGCTTCCCCGGGGGGGTACCCACCGGGGAGCTGTTTTTT. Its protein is CASSFPGGVPTGELFF.

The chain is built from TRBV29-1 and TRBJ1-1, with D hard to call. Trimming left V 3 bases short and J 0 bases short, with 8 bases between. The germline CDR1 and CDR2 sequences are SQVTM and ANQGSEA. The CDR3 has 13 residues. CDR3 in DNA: TGCAGCGTTGAGAGAGTCATGAACACTGAAGCTTTCTTT. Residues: CSVERVMNTEAFF.

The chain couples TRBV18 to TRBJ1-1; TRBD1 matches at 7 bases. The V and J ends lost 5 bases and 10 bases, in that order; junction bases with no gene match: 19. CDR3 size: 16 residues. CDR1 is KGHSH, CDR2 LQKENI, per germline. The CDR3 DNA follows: TGTGCCAGCTCAACACTGCTTGGACAGGAAGGGTCTGGAGCTTTCTTT. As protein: CASSTLLGQEGSGAFF.

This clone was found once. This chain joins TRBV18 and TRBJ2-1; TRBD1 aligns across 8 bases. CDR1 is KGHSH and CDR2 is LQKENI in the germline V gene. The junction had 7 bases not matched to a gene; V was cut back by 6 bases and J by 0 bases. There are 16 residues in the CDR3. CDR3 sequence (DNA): TGTGCCAGCTCTCGGGGACAGGAGAGCTCCTACAATGAGCAGTTCTTC. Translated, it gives CASSRGQESSYNEQFF. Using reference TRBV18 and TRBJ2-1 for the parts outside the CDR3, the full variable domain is NAGVMQNPRHLVRRRGQEARLRCSPMKGHSHVYWYRQLPEEGLKFMVYLQKENIIDESGMPKERFSAEFPKEGPSILRIQQVVRGDSAAYFCASSRGQESSYNEQFFGPGTRLTVL.

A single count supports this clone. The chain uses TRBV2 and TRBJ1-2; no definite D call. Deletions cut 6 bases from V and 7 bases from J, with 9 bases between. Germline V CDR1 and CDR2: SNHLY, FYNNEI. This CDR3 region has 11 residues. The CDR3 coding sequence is TGTGCCAGCAGAGACATCTCTGGCTACACCTTC. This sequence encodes CASRDISGYTF.

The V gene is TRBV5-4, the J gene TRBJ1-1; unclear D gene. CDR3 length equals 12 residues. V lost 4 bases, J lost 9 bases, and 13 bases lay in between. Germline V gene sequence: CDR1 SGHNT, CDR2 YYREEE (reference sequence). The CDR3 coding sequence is TGTGCCAGCAGCGCGAACTCGGGGAAAGCTTTCTTT. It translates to CASSANSGKAFF.